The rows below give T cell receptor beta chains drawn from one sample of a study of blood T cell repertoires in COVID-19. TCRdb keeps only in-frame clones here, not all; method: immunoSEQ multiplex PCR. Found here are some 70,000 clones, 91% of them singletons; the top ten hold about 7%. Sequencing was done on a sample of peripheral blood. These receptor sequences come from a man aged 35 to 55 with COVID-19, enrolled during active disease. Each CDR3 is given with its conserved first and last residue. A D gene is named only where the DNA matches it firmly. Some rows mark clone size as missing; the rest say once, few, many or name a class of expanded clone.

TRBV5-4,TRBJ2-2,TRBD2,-,TGTGCCAGCAGCTTGCCCCTAGGGCGGGGGGGGAACACCGGGGAGCTGTTTTTT,CASSLPLGRGGNTGELFF
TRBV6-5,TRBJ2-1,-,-,TGTGCCAGCAACCGAGTCCCTCAGTTCTTC,CASNRVPQFF
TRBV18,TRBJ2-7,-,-,TGTGCCAGCTCACAGGCGGCCCACGGAGGTTACGAGCAGTACTTC,CASSQAAHGGYEQYF
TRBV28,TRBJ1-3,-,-,TGTGCCAGCCTATTTGGAAACACCATATATTTT,CASLFGNTIYF
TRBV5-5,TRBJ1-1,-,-,TGTGCCAGCAGCTCGAGGACAGCTAACACTGAAGCTTTCTTT,CASSSRTANTEAFF
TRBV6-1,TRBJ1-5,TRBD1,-,TGTGCCAGCAGTGATCTGACAGGGTTACATCAGCCCCAGCATTTT,CASSDLTGLHQPQHF
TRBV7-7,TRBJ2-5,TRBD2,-,TGTGCCAGCAGCTTAGGAAGCGGGGGGGCCCTAGAGACCCAGTACTTC,CASSLGSGGALETQYF
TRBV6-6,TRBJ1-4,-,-,TGTGCCAGCAGTTATGCTGAGGGCCCGAATGAAAAACTGTTTTTT,CASSYAEGPNEKLFF
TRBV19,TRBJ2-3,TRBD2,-,TGTGCCAGTAGTATATTGGAGCGGGGGCCCTACACAGATACGCAGTATTTT,CASSILERGPYTDTQYF
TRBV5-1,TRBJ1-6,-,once,TGCGCCAGCAGCCTTGGACAGTCCAATAATTCACCCCTCCACTTT,CASSLGQSNNSPLHF
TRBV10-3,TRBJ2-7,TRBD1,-,TGTGCCATCAGCGGACAGGGACGCTACGAGCAGTACTTC,CAISGQGRYEQYF
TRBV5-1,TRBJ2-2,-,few,TGCGCCAGCAGCAGGGGGACAACGAACACCGGGGAGCTGTTTTTT,CASSRGTTNTGELFF
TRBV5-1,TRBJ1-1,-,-,TGCGCCAGCAGCTTCTCTTTACCGGGGGACACTGAAGCTTTCTTT,CASSFSLPGDTEAFF
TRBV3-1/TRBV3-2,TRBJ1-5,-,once,TGTGCCAGCAGCCAAGATATTTATAGCAATCAGCCCCAGCATTTT,CASSQDIYSNQPQHF
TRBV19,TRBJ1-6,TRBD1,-,TGTGCCAGTAGTATAGCTGGACAGGGGACTTCACCCCTCCACTTT,CASSIAGQGTSPLHF
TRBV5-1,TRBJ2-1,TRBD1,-,TGCGCCAGCAGCAGCCGGGACAGGGATGAGCAGTTCTTC,CASSSRDRDEQFF